This T cell receptor beta chain was identified during a study of cytomegalovirus exposure and HLA in healthy donors. Turning to the study itself: Of 350 to 400 genotyped donors, roughly 76% grouped in the Caucasian-associated ancestry cluster.

Study outcomes and limitations: The authors later linked a missense DCLRE1C variant to TCR beta V- and J-gene trimming. With DRB1 most and HLA-C fewest, TCR association rates differed between HLA loci in a later analysis.

About this clone: Its matching antigen is unknown.

PCR used 60 Vbeta primers and 13 Jbeta primers. Assay used: immunoSEQ multiplex PCR; TCRdb lists only in-frame clones, some missing. This sample's clone table lists over 100,000 clones. The CDR3 loop spans 15 amino acids. Germline V gives CDR1 SGHVS, CDR2 FQNEAQ. J gave up 3 bases and V 5 bases, and 8 bases lay outside the gene matches. Sequenced material: PBMCs. The source is a man in his forties in good health and CMV-seropositive. The chain recombines TRBV7-8 with TRBJ1-1; TRBD1 matches at 8 bases. The CDR3 DNA sequence: TGTGCCAGCAGCCCGAGGACAGGGACGTACACTGAAGCTTTCTTT. Translating it yields CASSPRTGTYTEAFF. Variable domain in full (rest from reference TRBV7-8 and TRBJ1-1): GAGVSQSPRYKVAKRGQDVALRCDPISGHVSLFWYQQALGQGPEFLTYFQNEAQLDKSGLPSDRFFAERPEGSVSTLKIQRTQQEDSAVYLCASSPRTGTYTEAFFGQGTRLTVV.